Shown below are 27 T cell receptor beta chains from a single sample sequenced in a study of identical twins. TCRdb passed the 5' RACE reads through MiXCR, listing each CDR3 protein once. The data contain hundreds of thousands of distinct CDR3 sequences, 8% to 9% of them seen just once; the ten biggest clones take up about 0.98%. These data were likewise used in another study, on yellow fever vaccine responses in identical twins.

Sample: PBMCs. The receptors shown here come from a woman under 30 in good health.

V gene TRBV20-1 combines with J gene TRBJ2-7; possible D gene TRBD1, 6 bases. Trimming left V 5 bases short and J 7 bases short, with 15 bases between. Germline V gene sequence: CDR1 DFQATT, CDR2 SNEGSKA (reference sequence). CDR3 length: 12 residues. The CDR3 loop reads CSARDNSWEQYF. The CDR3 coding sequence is TGCAGTGCTCGGGACAACTCGTGGGAGCAGTACTTC.

The CDR3 DNA is TGTGCCAGCAGTTGGGAGGAGGCGGGCACTGAAGCTTTCTTT. Its protein product is CASSWEEAGTEAFF. The V gene is TRBV6-5, the J gene TRBJ1-1; no clear D. The CDR3 runs 14 residues. CDR1 and CDR2 (germline): MNHEY, SVGAGI. The ends were cut back, 4 bases at V and 4 bases at J, with 13 bases in the middle.

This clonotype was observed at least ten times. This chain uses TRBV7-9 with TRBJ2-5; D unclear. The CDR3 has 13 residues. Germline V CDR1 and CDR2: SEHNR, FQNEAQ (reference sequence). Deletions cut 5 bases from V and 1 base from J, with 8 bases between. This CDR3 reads CASSTYPQETQYF. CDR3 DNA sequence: TGTGCCAGCAGCACGTACCCCCAAGAGACCCAGTACTTC.

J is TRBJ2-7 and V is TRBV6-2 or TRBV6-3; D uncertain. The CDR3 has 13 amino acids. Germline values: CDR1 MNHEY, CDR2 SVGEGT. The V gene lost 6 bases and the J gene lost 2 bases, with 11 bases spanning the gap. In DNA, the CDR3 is TGTGCCAGCAGCATATTTGCCACCTACGAGCAGTACTTC. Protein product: CASSIFATYEQYF.

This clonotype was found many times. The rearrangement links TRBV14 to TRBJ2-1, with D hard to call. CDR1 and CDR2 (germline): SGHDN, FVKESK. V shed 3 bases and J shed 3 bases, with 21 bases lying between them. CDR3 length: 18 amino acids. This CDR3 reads CASSQMILTGLNYNEQFF. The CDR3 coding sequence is TGTGCCAGCAGCCAGATGATTCTGACTGGCCTAAACTACAATGAGCAGTTCTTC.

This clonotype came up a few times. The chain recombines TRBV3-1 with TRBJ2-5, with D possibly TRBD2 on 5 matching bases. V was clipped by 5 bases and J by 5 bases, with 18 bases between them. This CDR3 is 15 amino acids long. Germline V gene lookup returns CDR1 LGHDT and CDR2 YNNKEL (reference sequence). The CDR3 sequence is CASSDDLALRETQYF. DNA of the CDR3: TGTGCCAGCAGCGACGACTTAGCGCTCCGGGAGACCCAGTACTTC.

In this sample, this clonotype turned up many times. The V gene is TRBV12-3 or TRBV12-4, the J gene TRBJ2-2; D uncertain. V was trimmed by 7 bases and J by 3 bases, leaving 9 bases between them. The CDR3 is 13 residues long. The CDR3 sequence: CASTLWDTGELFF. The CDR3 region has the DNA TGTGCCAGCACCCTGTGGGACACCGGGGAGCTGTTTTTT.

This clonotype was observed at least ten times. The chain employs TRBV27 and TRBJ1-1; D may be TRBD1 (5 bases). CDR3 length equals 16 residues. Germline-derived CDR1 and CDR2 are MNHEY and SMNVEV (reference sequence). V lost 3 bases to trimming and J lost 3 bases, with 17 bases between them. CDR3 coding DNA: TGTGCCAGCAGTTTCTTTGGGGTCCAGGGACACACTGAAGCTTTCTTT. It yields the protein CASSFFGVQGHTEAFF.

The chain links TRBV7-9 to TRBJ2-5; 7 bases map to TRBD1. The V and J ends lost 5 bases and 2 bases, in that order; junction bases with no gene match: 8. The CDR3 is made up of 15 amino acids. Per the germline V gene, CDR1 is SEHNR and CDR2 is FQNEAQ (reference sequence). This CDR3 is CASSPDGTAQETQYF. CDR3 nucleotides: TGTGCCAGCAGCCCGGACGGGACAGCACAAGAGACCCAGTACTTC.

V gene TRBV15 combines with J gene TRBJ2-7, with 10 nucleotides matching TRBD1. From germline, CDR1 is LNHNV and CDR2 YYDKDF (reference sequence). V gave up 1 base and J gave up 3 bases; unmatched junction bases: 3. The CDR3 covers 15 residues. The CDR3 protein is CATSRARTGGYEQYF. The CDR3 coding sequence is TGTGCCACCAGCAGAGCGAGGACAGGGGGCTACGAGCAGTACTTC.

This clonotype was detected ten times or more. The CDR3 DNA follows: TGTGCCACCAGCCATACCACCCGGGACAGGAGGGACATTCAGTACTTC. It translates to CATSHTTRDRRDIQYF. The V gene is TRBV15, the J gene TRBJ2-4; 8 bases line up with TRBD1. The CDR3 covers 16 residues. V was clipped by 5 bases and J by 8 bases; unmatched bases: 14. Germline V lookup: CDR1 LNHNV, CDR2 YYDKDF (reference sequence). The variable domain in full, with the rest retrieved from reference TRBV15 and TRBJ2-4, is DAMVIQNPRYQVTQFGKPVTLSCSQTLNHNVMYWYQQKSSQAPKLLFHYYDKDFNNEADTPDNFQSRRPNTSFCFLDIRSPGLGDTAMYLCATSHTTRDRRDIQYFGAGTRLSVL.

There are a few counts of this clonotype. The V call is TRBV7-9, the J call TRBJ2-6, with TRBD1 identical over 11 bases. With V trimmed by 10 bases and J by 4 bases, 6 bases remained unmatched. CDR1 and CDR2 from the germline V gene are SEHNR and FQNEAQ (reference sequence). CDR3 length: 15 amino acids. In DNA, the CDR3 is TGTGCCAAGGGACAGGGGGTCCCCGGGGCCAACGTCCTGACTTTC. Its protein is CAKGQGVPGANVLTF.

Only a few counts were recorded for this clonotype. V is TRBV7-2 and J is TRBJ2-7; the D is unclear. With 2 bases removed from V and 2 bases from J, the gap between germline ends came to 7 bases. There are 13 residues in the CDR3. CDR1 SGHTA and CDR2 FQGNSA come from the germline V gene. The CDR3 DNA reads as TGTGCCAGCAGCTTACAGCCAGCCTACGAGCAGTACTTC. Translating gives CASSLQPAYEQYF.

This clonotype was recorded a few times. The CDR3 DNA is TGCAGCACCTCTAGCGGGAGTAAGGGCGCGAACACCGGGGAGCTGTTTTTT. Residues: CSTSSGSKGANTGELFF. The chain is built from TRBV29-1 and TRBJ2-2, with 10 positions matching TRBD2. Trimming took 8 bases from V and 0 from J; bases not matched to a gene: 12. Germline V gene data show CDR1 as SQVTM and CDR2 as ANQGSEA. This CDR3 is 17 amino acids long.

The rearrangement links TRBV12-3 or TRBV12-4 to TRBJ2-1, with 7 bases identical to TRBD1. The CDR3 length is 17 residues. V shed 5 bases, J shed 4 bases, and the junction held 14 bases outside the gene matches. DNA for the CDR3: TGTGCCAGCAGTAAAACAGGGGCCCGTTTATCTTACAATGAGCAGTTCTTC. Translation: CASSKTGARLSYNEQFF.

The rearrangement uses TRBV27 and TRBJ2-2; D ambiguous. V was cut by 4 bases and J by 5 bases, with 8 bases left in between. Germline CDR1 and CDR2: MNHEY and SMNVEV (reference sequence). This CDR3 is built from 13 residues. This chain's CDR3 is CASSYDLTGELFF. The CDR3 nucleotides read TGTGCCAGCAGTTACGACCTGACCGGGGAGCTGTTTTTT.

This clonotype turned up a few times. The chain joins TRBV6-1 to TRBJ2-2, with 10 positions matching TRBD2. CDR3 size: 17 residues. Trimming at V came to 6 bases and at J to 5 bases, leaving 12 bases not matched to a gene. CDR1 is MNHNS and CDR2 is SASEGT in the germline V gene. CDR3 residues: CASRTTSGGAGTGELFF. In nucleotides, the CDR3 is TGTGCCAGCAGGACCACAAGCGGGGGGGCCGGGACCGGGGAGCTGTTTTTT.

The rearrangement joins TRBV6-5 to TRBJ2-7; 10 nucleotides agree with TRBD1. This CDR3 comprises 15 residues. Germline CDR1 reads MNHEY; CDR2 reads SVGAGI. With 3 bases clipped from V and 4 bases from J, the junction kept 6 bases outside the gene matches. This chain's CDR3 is CASSYVGQGKYEQYF. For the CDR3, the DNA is TGTGCCAGCAGTTATGTGGGACAGGGGAAATACGAGCAGTACTTC.

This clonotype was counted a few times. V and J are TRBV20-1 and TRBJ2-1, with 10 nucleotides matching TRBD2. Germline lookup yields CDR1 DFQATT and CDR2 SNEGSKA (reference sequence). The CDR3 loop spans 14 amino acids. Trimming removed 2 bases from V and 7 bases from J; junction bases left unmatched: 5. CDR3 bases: TGCAGTGCTAGACAACTAGCGGGGAGGAATGAGCAGTTCTTC. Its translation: CSARQLAGRNEQFF.

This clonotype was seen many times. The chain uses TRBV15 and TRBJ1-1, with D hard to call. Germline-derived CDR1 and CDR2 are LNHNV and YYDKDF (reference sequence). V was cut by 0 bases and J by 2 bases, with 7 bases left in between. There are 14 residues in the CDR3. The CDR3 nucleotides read TGTGCCACCAGCAGAGACGGGAAAAACACTGAAGCTTTCTTT. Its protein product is CATSRDGKNTEAFF.

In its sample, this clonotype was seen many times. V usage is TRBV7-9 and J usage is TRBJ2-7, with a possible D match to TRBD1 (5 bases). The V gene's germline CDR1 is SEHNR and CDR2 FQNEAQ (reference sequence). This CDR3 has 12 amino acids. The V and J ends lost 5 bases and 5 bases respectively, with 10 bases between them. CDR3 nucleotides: TGTGCCAGCAGCGTTAGCAGGGACGAGCAGTACTTC. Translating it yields CASSVSRDEQYF.

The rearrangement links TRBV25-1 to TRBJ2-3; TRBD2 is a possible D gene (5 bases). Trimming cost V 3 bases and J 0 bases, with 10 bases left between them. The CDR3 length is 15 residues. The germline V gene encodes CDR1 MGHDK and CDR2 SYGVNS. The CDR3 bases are TGTGCCAGCAGTGACTTGAGAGGGAGCACAGATACGCAGTATTTT. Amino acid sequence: CASSDLRGSTDTQYF.

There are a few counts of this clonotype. CDR3 sequence: CASSYAGVRMNTEAFF. As DNA, the CDR3 is TGTGCCAGCAGTTACGCAGGGGTGCGGATGAACACTGAAGCTTTCTTT. This chain connects TRBV6-5 to TRBJ1-1, with D possibly TRBD1 on 6 matching bases. CDR1 is MNHEY and CDR2 is SVGAGI in the germline V gene. Trimming took off 2 bases at V and 0 bases at J, with 13 bases between the two ends. The CDR3 has 16 amino acids.

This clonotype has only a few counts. CDR3 sequence: CASSLGGAIRTEAFF. The CDR3 coding sequence is TGTGCCAGCAGTTTGGGGGGGGCTATAAGGACTGAAGCTTTCTTT. V and J are TRBV28 and TRBJ1-1; possible D gene TRBD1, 6 bases. The germline V gene encodes CDR1 MDHEN and CDR2 SYDVKM. This CDR3 contains 15 residues. V was cut by 3 bases and J by 5 bases, with 16 bases left in between.

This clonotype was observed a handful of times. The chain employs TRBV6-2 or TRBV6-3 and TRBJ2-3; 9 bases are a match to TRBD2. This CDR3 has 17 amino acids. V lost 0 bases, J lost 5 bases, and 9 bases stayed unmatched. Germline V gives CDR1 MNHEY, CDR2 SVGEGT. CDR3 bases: TGTGCCAGCAGTTACTCGTCCGCGGGAGGGCCGGAAGATACGCAGTATTTT. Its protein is CASSYSSAGGPEDTQYF.

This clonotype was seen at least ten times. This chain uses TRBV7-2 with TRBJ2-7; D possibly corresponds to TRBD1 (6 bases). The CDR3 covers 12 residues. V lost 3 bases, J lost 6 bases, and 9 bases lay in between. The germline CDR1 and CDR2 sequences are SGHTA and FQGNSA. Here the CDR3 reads CASSFTGSEQYF. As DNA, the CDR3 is TGTGCCAGCAGCTTTACAGGGTCCGAGCAGTACTTC.

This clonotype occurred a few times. This chain's CDR3 is CASSSVAGSDTQYF. CDR3 DNA sequence: TGCGCCAGCAGCTCGGTAGCGGGGTCGGATACGCAGTATTTT. The rearrangement joins TRBV5-1 to TRBJ2-3, with 8 bases fitting TRBD2. CDR1 is SGHRS, CDR2 YFSETQ, per germline. The CDR3 loop spans 14 amino acids. With V trimmed by 3 bases and J by 6 bases, 6 bases remained unmatched. The complete variable domain, with remaining parts taken from reference TRBV5-1 and TRBJ2-3, reads KAGVTQTPRYLIKTRGQQVTLSCSPISGHRSVSWYQQTPGQGLQFLFEYFSETQRNKGNFPGRFSGRQFSNSRSEMNVSTLELGDSALYLCASSSVAGSDTQYFGPGTRLTVL.